The entry below describes one T cell receptor beta chain. What it recognizes is unknown. CDR1 and CDR2 from the germline V gene are MNHNS and SASEGT. The ends were cut back, 5 bases at V and 3 bases at J, with 10 bases in the middle. The CDR3 extends over 13 amino acids. This specimen comes from a study of glioma-infiltrating T cells after dendritic cell vaccination. The study, taken as a whole, reports: No direct clonality-survival link was found; a diverse polyclonal response may matter.

Noted time point: after dendritic cell vaccination, including at tumor progression/relapse. Clones were sequenced by immunoSEQ multiplex PCR, and TCRdb holds only the in-frame ones, with some missing. The top ten hold over 2% of the sample, which has approximately 90,000 clones, 80% to 90% seen once. The source was blood, collected after dendritic cell vaccination. The J gene is TRBJ1-1, the V gene TRBV6-1, with D perhaps TRBD1 (6 bases). The origin of this receptor is a human donor with glioblastoma. The CDR3 nucleotides read TGTGCCAGCAGTTGGGCAGGGGACACTGAAGCTTTCTTT. Translating gives CASSWAGDTEAFF.